This is a list of T cell receptor beta chains from one sample in a study of blood T cell repertoires in COVID-19. Here immunoSEQ multiplex PCR was the method, and the copy in TCRdb shows in-frame clones only, minus some. The sample shows about 96,000 clones, roughly 80% of them seen only once. The sequenced sample was peripheral blood. These receptors came from a woman aged 60-70 years with acute or convalescent COVID-19. Each CDR3 is given with its conserved first and last residue. Fields, in order: clone size, V gene, J gene, D gene, CDR3 DNA, CDR3 protein. A D gene is named only where the DNA matches it firmly. Size is stated for part of the rows, as once, few or many counts, or as a class when the clone is expanded.

abundance: few; v_gene: TRBV27; j_gene: TRBJ2-7; d_gene: TRBD1; CDR3nt: TGTGCCAGCAGGCAGGGGACAGGCGTCTCGTACGAGCAGTACTTC; CDR3aa: CASRQGTGVSYEQYF
abundance: .; v_gene: TRBV2; j_gene: TRBJ1-2; d_gene: TRBD1; CDR3nt: TGTGCCAGCAGTTTACAGGGGGCGGCAAACTATGGCTACACCTTC; CDR3aa: CASSLQGAANYGYTF
abundance: .; v_gene: TRBV28; j_gene: TRBJ1-6; d_gene: .; CDR3nt: TGTGCCAGCAGTCCACGTGGCGAGGGCAATAATTCACCCCTCCACTTT; CDR3aa: CASSPRGEGNNSPLHF
abundance: .; v_gene: TRBV5-1; j_gene: TRBJ2-5; d_gene: TRBD1; CDR3nt: TGCGCCAGCAGCTCAAGCGGACAGGGAGAAGAGACCCAGTACTTC; CDR3aa: CASSSSGQGEETQYF
abundance: .; v_gene: TRBV20-1; j_gene: TRBJ2-1; d_gene: .; CDR3nt: TGCAGTGCTCTCCATTCGTATACACGGTTCTTC; CDR3aa: CSALHSYTRFF
abundance: .; v_gene: TRBV7-3; j_gene: TRBJ2-3; d_gene: TRBD1; CDR3nt: TGTGCCAGCAGCTTAATGGCCAGGGGGCTTTGCCACCGCACAGATACGCAGTATTTT; CDR3aa: CASSLMARGLCHRTDTQYF
abundance: many; v_gene: TRBV4-1; j_gene: TRBJ1-2; d_gene: TRBD1; CDR3nt: TGCGCCAGCAGCCAACTAATGCAGGGACAGCGCTATGGCTACACCTTC; CDR3aa: CASSQLMQGQRYGYTF
abundance: once; v_gene: TRBV6-5; j_gene: TRBJ2-3; d_gene: TRBD1; CDR3nt: TGTGCCAGCAGTCCCGGGACAGACACAGATACGCAGTATTTT; CDR3aa: CASSPGTDTDTQYF
abundance: .; v_gene: TRBV30; j_gene: TRBJ1-2; d_gene: TRBD1; CDR3nt: TGTGCCTTGAAGGGGGCGAGTTATGGCTACACCTTC; CDR3aa: CALKGASYGYTF
abundance: once; v_gene: TRBV28; j_gene: TRBJ2-3; d_gene: TRBD2; CDR3nt: TGTGCCAGCAGTTTATCTAGCGGGGGGGCTACAGATACGCAGTATTTT; CDR3aa: CASSLSSGGATDTQYF
abundance: .; v_gene: TRBV2; j_gene: TRBJ1-6; d_gene: .; CDR3nt: TGTGCCAGCAGTGAGGGCAGGGTGAATTCACCCCTCCACTTT; CDR3aa: CASSEGRVNSPLHF
abundance: once; v_gene: TRBV20-1; j_gene: TRBJ2-5; d_gene: .; CDR3nt: TGCAGTGCTAGTGGGGTTCGGGATGTGGAGACCCAGTACTTC; CDR3aa: CSASGVRDVETQYF
abundance: .; v_gene: TRBV6-5; j_gene: TRBJ1-2; d_gene: TRBD1; CDR3nt: TGTGCCAGCAATCGTGGACAGGCGGACTATGGCTACACCTTC; CDR3aa: CASNRGQADYGYTF
abundance: .; v_gene: TRBV27; j_gene: TRBJ1-1; d_gene: .; CDR3nt: TGTGCCAGCAGTCCGGGACAGAACACTGAAGCTTTCTTT; CDR3aa: CASSPGQNTEAFF
abundance: .; v_gene: TRBV19; j_gene: TRBJ2-1; d_gene: TRBD2; CDR3nt: TGTGCCAGTAGTATTTCCCTAGCGGGGAAGCGCAATGAGCAGTTCTTC; CDR3aa: CASSISLAGKRNEQFF
abundance: .; v_gene: TRBV15; j_gene: TRBJ1-2; d_gene: TRBD1; CDR3nt: TGTGCCACCAGCAGGGGAACAGGGGCGGGCTATGGCTACACCTTC; CDR3aa: CATSRGTGAGYGYTF
abundance: .; v_gene: TRBV7-2; j_gene: TRBJ1-1; d_gene: TRBD1; CDR3nt: TGTGCCAGCAGCTCCTGGGACAGGGGGCGATACACTGAAGCTTTCTTT; CDR3aa: CASSSWDRGRYTEAFF
abundance: .; v_gene: TRBV11-2; j_gene: TRBJ2-1; d_gene: TRBD2; CDR3nt: TGTGCCAGCACCCATAAGCGGGGGCCCTACAATGAGCAGTTCTTC; CDR3aa: CASTHKRGPYNEQFF
abundance: .; v_gene: TRBV24-1; j_gene: TRBJ2-1; d_gene: TRBD2; CDR3nt: TGTGCCACCAGGGGGACTAGCGGGGGGACGAATGAGCAGTTCTTC; CDR3aa: CATRGTSGGTNEQFF
abundance: once; v_gene: TRBV5-6; j_gene: TRBJ1-2; d_gene: .; CDR3nt: TGTGCCAGCATTCGCGACTTGAAAGATGGCTACACCTTC; CDR3aa: CASIRDLKDGYTF
abundance: .; v_gene: TRBV5-1; j_gene: TRBJ1-5; d_gene: TRBD1; CDR3nt: TGCGCCAGCAGCTTGGGGACAGGGAATAAGCCCCAGCATTTT; CDR3aa: CASSLGTGNKPQHF
abundance: .; v_gene: TRBV2; j_gene: TRBJ2-3; d_gene: .; CDR3nt: TGTGCCAGCCGACTACCCACAGATACGCAGTATTTT; CDR3aa: CASRLPTDTQYF
abundance: few; v_gene: TRBV3-1/TRBV3-2; j_gene: TRBJ1-2; d_gene: .; CDR3nt: TGTGCCAGCAGCCAGGGCAGGGTCGATGGCTACACCTTC; CDR3aa: CASSQGRVDGYTF
abundance: .; v_gene: TRBV3-1/TRBV3-2; j_gene: TRBJ1-1; d_gene: .; CDR3nt: TGTGCCAGCAGCTTCTCGGGCACTGAAGCTTTCTTT; CDR3aa: CASSFSGTEAFF
abundance: .; v_gene: TRBV28; j_gene: TRBJ1-5; d_gene: .; CDR3nt: TGTGCCAGCAGTTCGGGGGGCATCGGCAATCAGCCCCAGCATTTT; CDR3aa: CASSSGGIGNQPQHF
abundance: .; v_gene: TRBV28; j_gene: TRBJ1-1; d_gene: .; CDR3nt: TGTGCCAGCATTAAGGGGGGGGTCACTGAAGCTTTCTTT; CDR3aa: CASIKGGVTEAFF
abundance: .; v_gene: TRBV5-6; j_gene: TRBJ2-5; d_gene: .; CDR3nt: TGTGCCAGCAGCGCCCCCGGGGGATGGGAGACCCAGTACTTC; CDR3aa: CASSAPGGWETQYF
abundance: .; v_gene: TRBV11-2; j_gene: TRBJ1-1; d_gene: .; CDR3nt: TGTGCCAGCAGCTTAGCGGTCGGTAACACTGAAGCTTTCTTT; CDR3aa: CASSLAVGNTEAFF
abundance: .; v_gene: TRBV6-2/TRBV6-3; j_gene: TRBJ2-1; d_gene: TRBD2; CDR3nt: TGTGCCAGCAGTTACTCGGTCGACCAGCGGGGGTCCCACAATGAGCAGTTCTTC; CDR3aa: CASSYSVDQRGSHNEQFF
abundance: .; v_gene: TRBV6-6; j_gene: TRBJ1-3; d_gene: TRBD1; CDR3nt: TGTGCCAGCAGTTACGGGACAGGGATCTCTGGAAACACCATATATTTT; CDR3aa: CASSYGTGISGNTIYF
abundance: .; v_gene: TRBV6-6; j_gene: TRBJ2-5; d_gene: .; CDR3nt: TGTGCCAGCACTTCCACAGGGGACTGGGAGACCCAGTACTTC; CDR3aa: CASTSTGDWETQYF
abundance: .; v_gene: TRBV7-6; j_gene: TRBJ1-3; d_gene: .; CDR3nt: TGTGCCAGCAGCTTAGATACAGGGAGCTCTGGAAACACCATATATTTT; CDR3aa: CASSLDTGSSGNTIYF
abundance: .; v_gene: TRBV2; j_gene: TRBJ2-7; d_gene: .; CDR3nt: TGTGCCAGCAGTGAAGGCTCGAGGAACGAGCAGTACTTC; CDR3aa: CASSEGSRNEQYF
abundance: .; v_gene: TRBV7-9; j_gene: TRBJ1-6; d_gene: TRBD1; CDR3nt: TGTGCCAGCAGGTACTATCGCGGGACAGAGGATAATTCACCCCTCCACTTT; CDR3aa: CASRYYRGTEDNSPLHF
abundance: .; v_gene: TRBV30; j_gene: TRBJ2-5; d_gene: TRBD2; CDR3nt: TGTGCCTGGAGTCCCCGGACTAGCGGGGGGGTAGAGACCCAGTACTTC; CDR3aa: CAWSPRTSGGVETQYF
abundance: .; v_gene: TRBV3-1/TRBV3-2; j_gene: TRBJ2-7; d_gene: TRBD2; CDR3nt: TGTGCCAGCAGCGAAACGGGGGGGCCCTACGAGCAGTACTTC; CDR3aa: CASSETGGPYEQYF
abundance: many; v_gene: TRBV2; j_gene: TRBJ1-1; d_gene: TRBD1; CDR3nt: TGTGCCAGCAGGACCAGGGGGCTAGGGAACACTGAAGCTTTCTTT; CDR3aa: CASRTRGLGNTEAFF
abundance: .; v_gene: TRBV9; j_gene: TRBJ1-2; d_gene: TRBD1; CDR3nt: TGTGCCAGCAGCGGCGGGACAGCCAAGGGAAATGGCTACACCTTC; CDR3aa: CASSGGTAKGNGYTF
abundance: once; v_gene: TRBV7-2; j_gene: TRBJ2-5; d_gene: TRBD2; CDR3nt: TGTGCCAGCAGCTTAGCAGGGGCGGGGGACGGGGAGACCCAGTACTTC; CDR3aa: CASSLAGAGDGETQYF
abundance: .; v_gene: TRBV6-2/TRBV6-3; j_gene: TRBJ1-5; d_gene: .; CDR3nt: TGTGCCAGCAGCTGGACAGGCAATCAGCCCCAGCATTTT; CDR3aa: CASSWTGNQPQHF